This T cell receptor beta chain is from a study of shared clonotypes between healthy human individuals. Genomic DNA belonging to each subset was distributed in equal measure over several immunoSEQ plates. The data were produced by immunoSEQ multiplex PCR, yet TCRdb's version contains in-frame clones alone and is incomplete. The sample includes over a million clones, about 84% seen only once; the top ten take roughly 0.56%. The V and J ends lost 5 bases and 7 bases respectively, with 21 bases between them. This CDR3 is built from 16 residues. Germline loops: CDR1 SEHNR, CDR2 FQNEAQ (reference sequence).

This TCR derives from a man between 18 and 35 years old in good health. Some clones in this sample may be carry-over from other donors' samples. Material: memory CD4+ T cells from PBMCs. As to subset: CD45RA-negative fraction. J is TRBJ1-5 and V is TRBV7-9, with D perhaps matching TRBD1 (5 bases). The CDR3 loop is CASSPGTPGIGQPQHF. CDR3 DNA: TGTGCCAGCAGCCCCGGGACTCCGGGAATAGGGCAGCCCCAGCATTTT.